This TCR beta chain was profiled in a study of shared clonotypes between healthy human individuals (dated by TCRdb to about 2020). Study-level background: The cohort included a few men and two women between 18 and 49 years of age. Leukapheresis yielded between about 0.85 and 10 billion PBMCs per donor. For each donor, CD4 naive and CD4 memory were each run on three plates, CD8 naive on two plates, and CD8 memory on one plate. To estimate repertoire size and how much clonotype sharing occurs between individuals, the study deeply sequenced the blood TCR repertoires of about five healthy adults. To increase sequencing depth and limit assay-specific biases, TCR repertoire library preparation and sequencing were carried out by different laboratories using diverse techniques. Findings and caveats that apply to the study as a whole: The genetic and exposure-history diversity represented was limited by the small number of donors. Even with the large sequencing depth, rarefaction of the sorted-subset datasets indicated that sequencing was incomplete. Based on pairwise subsampling, the degree of clonotype sharing among donors was expected to be affected by sequencing depth. Roughly 5% of naive CD4, 3.5% of naive CD8, 2.3% of memory CD4, and approximately 0.39% of memory CD8 clonotypes were shared across a handful of donors. Compared with non-shared clonotypes, clonotypes shared by all four sorted-subset donors had higher generation probabilities. Naive subsets generally had larger estimated clonotype richness than memory subsets. Sampling was restricted to blood, and TCR repertoires in tissue are likely to differ from TCR repertoires in blood.

Using the deep immunoSEQ assay, TCR CDR3 regions were amplified from genomic DNA by multiplex PCR. Genomic DNA extracted from each cell subset was distributed evenly over all wells of several immunoSEQ 96-well plates, and each plate served as one replicate. For sorted subsets, each replicate PCR was loaded with around 220 ng genomic DNA, equivalent to about 33,000 T cell genomes. The purified libraries were quantified using a Qubit 3.0 fluorometer, sized with a Bioanalyzer 2100, and then quantified again using the KAPA Library Quantification kit. Every immunoSEQ 96-well plate was sequenced on a separate single-read 150-cycle Illumina NextSeq 550 flow cell. The original pipeline was this. Because the immunoSEQ output included only junctional sequences and no quality scores, the filtering could not be the same as the filtering used for full-length reads. Sequences were annotated with PyIR, a Python wrapper for IgBLAST v1.9, using IMGT germline references to assign V/J genes and CDR3. Reads were filtered out if the reads had weak V/J assignments (E-value above 1e-6), no CDR3, stop codons, out-of-frame junctions, or ambiguous translated residues. A V3J clonotype was defined by an identical inferred V gene, J gene, and CDR3 amino acid sequence. The percentage overlap between two repertoires was calculated by dividing the number of shared unique clonotypes by the size of the smaller repertoire. Three approaches were used to assess repertoire richness: RTK rarefaction, the Chao1 estimator, and Recon v2.1 estimates of unobserved clonotypes. OLGA was used to compute generation probabilities for all TCRbeta clonotypes that the gDNA method yielded from a handful of donors. Imported from immuneACCESS, the table was reduced by TCRdb to in-frame sequences with V and J called. These copies leave out some clones; in studies compared against another copy, an unresolved V gene accounts for under half, and the cause of the remainder is not known. The V and J calls and clone size were taken over from that table, and D and trimming were inferred from the DNA. The sample includes about 1.5 million clones, with 95% to 99% observed a single time. The ten largest account for roughly 0.4% of the sample.

Donors were healthy HIV-negative adults with no recently reported acute infections or vaccinations. Every donor was a Caucasian adult residing in Nashville, Tennessee, USA. CD4+ T cells were enriched by magnetic negative selection, after which naive cells were positively selected on CD45RA and the negative fraction was taken as the memory subset. Blood was obtained by leukapheresis, after which PBMCs were separated by Ficoll-Histopaque density gradient centrifugation and cryopreserved in liquid nitrogen vapor phase. Analytical flow cytometry was used to check the purity and quantity of every magnetically sorted T cell population. Genomic DNA was isolated from every sorted fraction and measured by UV absorbance on a Nanodrop 2000c. As concerns this clone: Its antigen specificity is not known. No per-base quality is available; no much larger clone lies one base away.

The CDR3 spans 13 residues, from the cysteine through the phenylalanine. Solely the CDR3 DNA is kept, with 39 bases framed from the first base. The germline V gene specifies MGHDK as CDR1 and SYGVNS as CDR2. V is cut back by 8 bases and J by 7 bases, with 7 bases in the junction unmatched. Recombination joined TRBV25-1 with TRBJ1-5, and TRBD1 aligns with 8 junction nucleotides. This receptor was identified in a man under 40 in good health. Sequenced input: naive CD4+ T cells sorted from blood. The meaning of the sample's cell subset or site label: CD45RA+ positively selected. In nucleotides, the sequence is TGTGCCAGCGGGAGGACAGGGACCCAGCCCCAGCATTTT. This yields the protein CASGRTGTQPQHF.